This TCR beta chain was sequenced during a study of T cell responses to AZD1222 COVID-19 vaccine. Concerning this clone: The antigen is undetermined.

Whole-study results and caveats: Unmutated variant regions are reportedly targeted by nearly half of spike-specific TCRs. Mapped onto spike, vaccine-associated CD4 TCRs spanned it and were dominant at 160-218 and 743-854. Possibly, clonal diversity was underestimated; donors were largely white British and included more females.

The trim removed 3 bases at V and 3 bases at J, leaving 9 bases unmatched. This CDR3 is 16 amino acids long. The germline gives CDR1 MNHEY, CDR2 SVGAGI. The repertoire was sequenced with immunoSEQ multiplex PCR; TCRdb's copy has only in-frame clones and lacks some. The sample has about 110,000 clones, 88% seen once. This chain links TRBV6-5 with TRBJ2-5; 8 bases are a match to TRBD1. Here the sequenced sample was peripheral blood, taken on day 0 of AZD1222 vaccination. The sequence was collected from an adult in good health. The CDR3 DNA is TGTGCCAGCAGTTATCAAGGACAGGGTCGGGAAGAGACCCAGTACTTC. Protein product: CASSYQGQGREETQYF.